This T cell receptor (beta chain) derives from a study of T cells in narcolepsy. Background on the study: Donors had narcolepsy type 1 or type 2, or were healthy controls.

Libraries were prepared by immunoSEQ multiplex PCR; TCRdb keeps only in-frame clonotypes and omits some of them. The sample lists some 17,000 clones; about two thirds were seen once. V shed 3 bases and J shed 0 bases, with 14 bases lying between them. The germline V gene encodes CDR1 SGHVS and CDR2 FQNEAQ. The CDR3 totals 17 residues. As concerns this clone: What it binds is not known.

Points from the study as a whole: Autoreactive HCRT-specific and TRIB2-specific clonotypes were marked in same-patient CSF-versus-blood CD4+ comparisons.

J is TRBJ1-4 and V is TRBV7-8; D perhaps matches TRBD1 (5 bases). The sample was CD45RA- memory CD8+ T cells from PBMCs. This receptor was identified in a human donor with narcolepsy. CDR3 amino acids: CASSLAFAGATNEKLFF. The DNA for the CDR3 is TGTGCCAGCAGCTTGGCCTTTGCGGGGGCAACTAATGAAAAACTGTTTTTT.